This T cell receptor (beta chain) was recorded in a study of shared clonotypes between healthy human individuals. Whole-study results and caveats: Shared clonotypes across all four donors exceeded non-shared ones in generation probability.

Method: immunoSEQ multiplex PCR; TCRdb's copy keeps in-frame clones and lacks some. The data hold nearly 1,000,000 clones, with roughly 72% observed a single time. Germline CDR1 and CDR2: LNHNV and YYDKDF (reference sequence). The CDR3 sequence is 14 residues long. The ends lost 1 base at V and 5 bases at J; junction bases unmatched: 4. This clone was found once. Its antigen is still unknown. The chain is built from TRBV15 and TRBJ2-7; TRBD2 matches at 8 bases. What was sequenced was memory CD4+ T cells sorted from blood. Subset: CD45RA-negative fraction. The source is a young man in good health. Here the CDR3 reads CATSRGTSKNEQYF. The CDR3 DNA follows: TGTGCCACCAGCAGAGGGACTAGCAAGAACGAGCAGTACTTC.